A single sample gave rise to the 2 T cell receptor beta chains below, sequenced in a study of STAT3 mutations in large granular lymphocyte leukemia. The study's findings and limits: Every T-cell large granular lymphocyte leukemia patient had at least one immunodominant TCR beta clonotype.

The antigens of these receptors remain unknown. Measured with immunoSEQ multiplex PCR; TCRdb has only the in-frame clones, and not every one. The sample comprises about 5,200 clones, about 70% of which are singletons, and around half rests with the top ten. The specimen sequenced was PBMCs. The receptor set was obtained from a human donor with T large granular lymphocyte leukemia. Some clones in this sample may be carry-over from other donors' samples.

J is TRBJ1-5 and V is TRBV19; no clear D gene. The V gene lost 1 base and the J gene lost 7 bases, with 14 bases spanning the gap. Germline assignment: CDR1 LNHDA and CDR2 SQIVND (reference sequence). This CDR3 is 15 amino acids long. CDR3 coding DNA: TGTGCCAGTAGTATAGGTAGGGCCCAGGCCCAGCCCCAGCATTTT. This encodes CASSIGRAQAQPQHF. The full variable domain, its missing parts supplied by reference TRBV19 and TRBJ1-5, is DGGITQSPKYLFRKEGQNVTLSCEQNLNHDAMYWYRQDPGQGLRLIYYSQIVNDFQKGDIAEGYSVSREKKESFPLTVTSAQKNPTAFYLCASSIGRAQAQPQHFGDGTRLSIL.

J is TRBJ2-1 and V is TRBV6-6; D is perhaps TRBD2 (5 bases). This CDR3 is built from 11 residues. Germline CDR1 reads MNHNY; CDR2 reads SVGAGI (reference sequence). V dropped 5 bases and J dropped 13 bases, with 12 bases sitting between them. CDR3 sequence reads: CASSPDWSQFF. CDR3 nucleotides: TGTGCCAGCAGTCCGGACTGGTCTCAGTTCTTC.